The present T cell receptor beta chain was sequenced within a study of blood T cell repertoires in COVID-19. CDR1 is SGHDT and CDR2 is YYEEEE in the germline V gene. Trimming took 0 bases from V and 0 from J, leaving 11 bases between them. The CDR3 length is 16 residues. A single count supports this clone. Authors' methods: Quantification of nucleated cells was approximated via reference gene primer amplification. Measured with immunoSEQ multiplex PCR; TCRdb has only the in-frame clones, and not every one. The V and J calls and clone size come from that table; D and trimming were worked out from the DNA. The table has approximately 530,000 clones, less than 90% seen once; the top ten hold less than 9.5%.

The source material was peripheral blood. The rearrangement uses TRBV5-6 and TRBJ2-3, with D possibly TRBD1 on 6 matching bases. This receptor was taken from a woman aged 45-59 years with COVID-19, enrolled during active disease. The CDR3 here is CASSLGAGASTDTQYF. The DNA for the CDR3 is TGTGCCAGCAGCTTGGGGGCAGGGGCTAGCACAGATACGCAGTATTTT.